Sequencing of this T cell receptor (beta chain) was carried out in a study of blood T cell repertoires in COVID-19. Study at large: In each case, the material was cDNA or gDNA derived from T cells, B-cell-depleted T cells, or PBMCs.

The CDR3 sequence is 16 residues long. Germline-derived CDR1 and CDR2 are SGHVS and FQNEAQ. Trimming pared 8 bases from V and 0 bases from J, leaving 14 bases between. Authors' data handling: Nucleated cell number was recorded as an estimate derived from reference gene primer amplification. Sequenced by immunoSEQ multiplex PCR; TCRdb stores in-frame clones only, minus some. V, J and clone size are taken as reported in that table, and D and trimming were inferred from the DNA itself. Of roughly 300,000 clones listed, about 82% are singletons. The sample taken for sequencing was peripheral blood. This chain joins TRBV7-8 and TRBJ2-6; D might be TRBD1 (6 bases). The sequence was obtained from a human donor in a cohort sampled during active COVID-19. The CDR3 DNA follows: TGTGCCAGCCGATCAACAGGGCACTCTGGGGCCAACGTCCTGACTTTC. Amino acid sequence: CASRSTGHSGANVLTF. Complete variable domain (other parts from reference TRBV7-8 and TRBJ2-6): GAGVSQSPRYKVAKRGQDVALRCDPISGHVSLFWYQQALGQGPEFLTYFQNEAQLDKSGLPSDRFFAERPEGSVSTLKIQRTQQEDSAVYLCASRSTGHSGANVLTFGAGSRLTVL.